This T cell receptor (beta chain) was recorded in a study of tumor and adjacent non-tumor tissue in lung cancer. Study in general: Each sample yielded about 4.17 million productive TCRbeta reads on average.

The CDR3 is 12 residues long. Trimming pared 3 bases from V and 6 bases from J, leaving 8 bases between. The table lists this clonotype with many counts. This sample's RNA came from whole unsorted tissue. The library came from three nested PCR rounds adapted from ARM-PCR protocols. TCRdb redid the calling of the multiplex PCR reads with MiXCR, one entry per CDR3 protein. The table records 120,000 to 150,000 distinct CDR3 sequences, around 60% of them present only once. This sequence was found in a man in his 60s with small cell lung cancer. This rearrangement joins TRBV12-3 or TRBV12-4 to TRBJ1-1, with no clear D. Input material: lung tumor tissue. CDR3 in DNA: TGTGCCAGCAGTTTGAGCGTGGCTGAAGCTTTCTTT. It specifies CASSLSVAEAFF.